These 3 T cell receptor beta chains share one sample of origin, sequenced in a study of control samples from healthy donors and cancer patients (dated by TCRdb to the early 2020s). Library preparation was by the immunoSEQ multiplex PCR assay. Entries here come from immuneACCESS through TCRdb and include only in-frame sequences with V and J called. Some clones fail to appear in such tables; in the studies checked, an unresolved V gene covers under half of the shortfall, and the cause of the remainder is unknown. The sample includes more than 110,000 clones, with about nine tenths observed a single time. The ten most abundant clones make up 11% of the sample. The sample was blood. These receptor sequences come from a man aged 25 to 40 in good health.

This rearrangement joins TRBV5-4 to TRBJ1-1; D not resolved. V was cut by 2 bases and J by 4 bases, with 15 bases left in between. Per the germline V gene, CDR1 is SGHNT and CDR2 is YYREEE (reference sequence). The CDR3 runs 15 residues. The CDR3 is CASSFGLFLGTEAFF. In DNA form, the CDR3 reads TGTGCCAGCAGCTTCGGACTCTTCCTGGGCACTGAAGCTTTCTTT.

This clone appeared once. This chain's CDR3 is CASSYLRSSYNEQFF. CDR3 bases: TGTGCCAGCAGTTACCTACGGAGCTCCTACAATGAGCAGTTCTTC. The chain couples TRBV6-2 or TRBV6-3 to TRBJ2-1; D is ambiguous. Trimming took 2 bases from V and 0 from J, leaving 8 bases between them. This CDR3 contains 15 residues. CDR1 MNHEY and CDR2 SVGEGT come from the germline V gene.

The CDR3 DNA reads TGTGCCAGTAGTCCGGATTACAATGAGCAGTTCTTC. Amino acid sequence: CASSPDYNEQFF. The V call is TRBV19, the J call TRBJ2-1; unclear D gene. CDR1 and CDR2 (germline): LNHDA, SQIVND (reference sequence). Trimming took off 5 bases at V and 4 bases at J, with 6 bases between the two ends. The CDR3 is 12 residues long.